Listed below are T cell receptor gamma chains from one sample, sequenced in a study of gamma-delta T cells after stem cell transplantation. TCRdb fed the RT-PCR reads to CATT. The sample includes approximately 1,200 gamma-chain clones, approximately 17% of them seen just once. Sequencing used gamma-delta T cells. The source is a human donor. It is not recorded whose cells these are; they may come from a transplant donor. CDR3s include the opening cysteine and the closing phenylalanine or tryptophan. Expanded clones are given a class, and other clones once, few, many or no size at all.

clone size	V gene	J gene	CDR3 DNA	CDR3 protein
large	TRGV3	TRGJ1/TRGJ2	TGTGCCACCTGGGACAGTCCCCAGCCCCAAGCTGGCGATTATAAGAAACTCTTT	CATWDSPQPQAGDYKKLF
-	TRGV2	TRGJ1/TRGJ2	TGTGCCACCTGGGACGGGCTGAATTATAAGAAACTCTTT	CATWDGLNYKKLF
few	TRGV4	TRGJP1	TGTGCCACCTGGGATGGAAGGACCACTGGTTGGTTCAAGATATTT	CATWDGRTTGWFKIF
-	TRGV3	TRGJ1/TRGJ2	TGTGCCACCTGGGACAGCCATGTTTATAAGAAACTCTTT	CATWDSHVYKKLF
large	TRGV2	TRGJP2	TGTGCCACCTGGGACAGATATAGTAGTGATTGGATCAAGACGTTT	CATWDRYSSDWIKTF
large	TRGV2	TRGJ1/TRGJ2	TGTGCCACCTGGGACGTCGATAAGAAACTCTTT	CATWDVDKKLF
large	TRGV3	TRGJP2	TGTGCCACCTGTTACCCGAGGGGTAGTGATTGGATCAAGACGTTT	CATCYPRGSDWIKTF
few	TRGV3	TRGJ1/TRGJ2	TGTGCCACCTGGGACAGGTCTTATTATAAGAAACTCTTT	CATWDRSYYKKLF
-	TRGV9	TRGJP	TGTGCCTTGTGGGAGACCCTGTGCAAAGAGTTGGGCAAAAAAATCAAGGTATTT	CALWETLCKELGKKIKVF
few	TRGV4	TRGJ1/TRGJ2	TGTGCCACCTGGGATGGGCGTTATTATAAGAAACTCTTT	CATWDGRYYKKLF
-	TRGV3	TRGJP2	TGTGCCACTTGGGACAGGGATAGTAGTGATTGGATCAAGACGTTT	CATWDRDSSDWIKTF
-	TRGV5	TRGJ1/TRGJ2	TGTGCCACCTGGGCCAGTTCCAATTATTATAAGAAACTCTTT	CATWASSNYYKKLF
-	TRGV9	TRGJP	TGTGCCTTGGGGGAGCCCCAGGTCACCAGCCGGCAAGAGTTGGGCAAAAAAATCAAGGTATTT	CALGEPQVTSRQELGKKIKVF
few	TRGV4	TRGJ1/TRGJ2	TGTGCCACCTGGGATTCAGGGCATTATTATAAGAAACTCTTT	CATWDSGHYYKKLF
few	TRGV4	TRGJP1	TGTGCCACCTGGGATGGGCAGGGTTGGTTCAAGATATTT	CATWDGQGWFKIF
-	TRGV3	TRGJ1/TRGJ2	TGTGCCACCTGGGACAGCCTCACTTATTATAAGAAACTCTTT	CATWDSLTYYKKLF
-	TRGV9	TRGJP	TGTGCCTTGTGGGAGACCCTGTGCAAAGAGTCGGGCAAAAAAATCAAGGTATTT	CALWETLCKESGKKIKVF
few	TRGV2	TRGJP1	TGTGCCACTGGTTGGTTCAAGATATTT	CATGWFKIF
large	TRGV9	TRGJ1/TRGJ2	TGTGCCTTGTGGGAGATCCTTTATTATAAGAAACTCTTT	CALWEILYYKKLF
-	TRGV9	TRGJ1/TRGJ2	TGTACCTTGTGGGAGGTGCGATATAAGAAACTCTTT	CTLWEVRYKKLF
large	TRGV4	TRGJP1	TGTGCCACCTGGGGGTTTACCACTGGTTGGTTCAAGATATTT	CATWGFTTGWFKIF
few	TRGV4	TRGJ1/TRGJ2	TGTGCCACCTGGGATGGGCAGAGTAGGTATTATAAGAAACTCTTT	CATWDGQSRYYKKLF
-	TRGV3	TRGJ1/TRGJ2	TGTGCCACCTGGGACAGGCCTCACTATAAGAAACTCTTT	CATWDRPHYKKLF
few	TRGV8	TRGJP1	TGTGCCACCTGGGACACTGGTTGGTTCAAGATATTT	CATWDTGWFKIF
large	TRGV4	TRGJ1/TRGJ2	TGTGCCACCTGGGTTTATTATTATAAGAAACTCTTT	CATWVYYYKKLF
-	TRGV2	TRGJ1/TRGJ2	TGTGCCACCTGGGACGGGCAAGGTTATAAGAAACTCTTT	CATWDGQGYKKLF
-	TRGV2	TRGJ1/TRGJ2	TGTGCCACCTGGGACACCGCGAATTATTATAAGAAACTCTTT	CATWDTANYYKKLF
-	TRGV9	TRGJP	TGTGCCTTGTGGGAGGCGAAGCAAGAGTTGGGCAAAAAAATCAAGGTATTT	CALWEAKQELGKKIKVF
-	TRGV4	TRGJ1/TRGJ2	TGTGCCACCTGGGATGGGCCGCCCCGATCTGGCAAACTCTTT	CATWDGPPRSGKLF
few	TRGV4	TRGJ1/TRGJ2	TGTGCCACCTGGGATTCAGGGCATTATTATAAGAAGCTCTTT	CATWDSGHYYKKLF
large	TRGV4	TRGJ1/TRGJ2	TGTGCCACCTGGGATGACGGATGGGATTATAAGAAACTCTTT	CATWDDGWDYKKLF
-	TRGV8	TRGJ1/TRGJ2	TGTGCCACCTGGGATAGGCCAAGGAATTATTATAAGAAACTCTTT	CATWDRPRNYYKKLF
large	TRGV3	TRGJ1/TRGJ2	TGTGCCACCTGGGAGATTCCCAAGAAACTCTTT	CATWEIPKKLF
-	TRGV4	TRGJP2	TGTGCCACCTGGTACCACCCGGGTAGTAGTGATTGGATCAAGACGTTT	CATWYHPGSSDWIKTF
large	TRGV4	TRGJ1/TRGJ2	TGTGCCACCTGGGACCATGGGTTTAAGAAACTCTTT	CATWDHGFKKLF
few	TRGV4	TRGJ1/TRGJ2	TGTGCCACCTGGGATGGGCGTTATAAGAAACTCTTT	CATWDGRYKKLF
-	TRGV9	TRGJ1/TRGJ2	TGTGCCTTGTGGGAGGGATTTTATTATAAGAAACTCTTT	CALWEGFYYKKLF
once	TRGV4	TRGJ1/TRGJ2	TGTGCCACCCGGGATGGGCCGCAGGAACTCTTT	CATRDGPQELF
few	TRGV9	TRGJ1/TRGJ2	TGTGCCTTGTGGGAAGAGGGGTATTATAAGAAACTCTTT	CALWEEGYYKKLF
large	TRGV5	TRGJ1/TRGJ2	TGTGCCACCTGGGACAGGCCCTATTATAAGAAACTCTTT	CATWDRPYYKKLF
-	TRGV8	TRGJP1	TGCGCCACCTGGGCCACAGGTTGGTTCAAGATATTT	CATWATGWFKIF
-	TRGV9	TRGJ1/TRGJ2	TGTGCCGTGTGGGAGGTGCCCCTCGAGGATAAGAAACTCTTT	CAVWEVPLEDKKLF
-	TRGV3	TRGJ1/TRGJ2	TGTGCCACCTGGGACAGGCACGTTTATAAGAAACTCTTT	CATWDRHVYKKLF
large	TRGV9	TRGJ1/TRGJ2	TGTGCCTTGTGGGAGGTGCCATATTATAAGAAACTCTTT	CALWEVPYYKKLF
large	TRGV2	TRGJ1/TRGJ2	TGTGCCACCTGGGACGGGCGGTATAAGAAACTCTTT	CATWDGRYKKLF
-	TRGV2	TRGJ1/TRGJ2	TGTGCCACCTGGGACGGGCAACACTATAAGAAACTCTTT	CATWDGQHYKKLF
large	TRGV8	TRGJP2	TGTGCCACCTGGGTTGTCTATAGTAGTGATTGGATCAAGACGTTT	CATWVVYSSDWIKTF
few	TRGV3	TRGJ1/TRGJ2	TGTGCCACCTGGGACAGGCTGAGGAAACTCTTT	CATWDRLRKLF
few	TRGV4	TRGJ1/TRGJ2	TGTGCCACCTGGGACCGGGAGAAACTCTTT	CATWDREKLF
-	TRGV2	TRGJ1/TRGJ2	TGTGCCACCTGGGACGGGCATTGTAAGAAACTCTTT	CATWDGHCKKLF
-	TRGV5	TRGJ1/TRGJ2	TGTGCCACCTGGGACAGGCGGTGGACCAATAAGAAACTCTTT	CATWDRRWTNKKLF
large	TRGV4	TRGJP2	TGTGCCACCTGGGATAAGGATTGGATCAAGACGTTT	CATWDKDWIKTF
few	TRGV4	TRGJ1/TRGJ2	TGTGCCACCTGGGTCCGTTATTATAAGAAACTCTTT	CATWVRYYKKLF
-	TRGV8	TRGJP1	TGTGCCACCTGGGATAGGCACCATTATACCACTGGTTGGTTCAAGATATTT	CATWDRHHYTTGWFKIF